The rows below give T cell receptor beta chains drawn from one sample of a study. TCRdb re-analysed the RT-PCR reads in MiXCR, keeping a single row per CDR3 protein. The sample has about 700,000 distinct CDR3 sequences, 14% seen once. The sequencing input was memory CD4+ T cells from blood. These receptors were taken from a female donor in good health, serving as a healthy control. Both conserved end residues are part of each CDR3. The D gene is left open where the match is weak. A clone size is listed for some rows: how often the clone was seen (once, few, many), or a class if it is expanded.

>TRBV7-3|NA|TRBJ1-6|many
TGTGCCAGCAGCAACGACAGAAGCAATTCACCCCTCCACTTT
CASSNDRSNSPLHF
>TRBV5-1|NA|TRBJ2-6|few
TGCGCCAGCAGCTCGACCGCTGGGGCCAACGTCCTGACTTTC
CASSSTAGANVLTF
>TRBV6-5|NA|TRBJ1-4|few
TGTGCCAGCAGGGGACGAGCAGGGGAGACTAATGAAAAACTGTTTTTT
CASRGRAGETNEKLFF
>TRBV12-3/TRBV12-4|NA|TRBJ2-7|many
TGTGCCAGCAGTTCCCTGACGGTCTCCTACGAGCAGTACTTC
CASSSLTVSYEQYF
>TRBV24-1|TRBD2|TRBJ2-3|few
TGTGCCACCAGTGATGGACTAGCGGATCCTAGCACAGATACGCAGTATTTT
CATSDGLADPSTDTQYF
>TRBV6-2/TRBV6-3|NA|TRBJ2-7|few
TGTGCCAGCAGTCTGACAGTTAACGAGCAGTACTTC
CASSLTVNEQYF
>TRBV6-5|TRBD2|TRBJ2-2|NA
TGTGCCAGCAGTCCCTTTGGACTAGCGGGGACGAACACCGGGGAGCTGTTTTTT
CASSPFGLAGTNTGELFF
>TRBV18|TRBD1|TRBJ1-1|NA
TGTGCCAGCTCACCAGAAACTTTAATGGGGACAGGGTTCACTGAAGCTTTCTTT
CASSPETLMGTGFTEAFF
>TRBV7-2|NA|TRBJ2-5|many
TGTGCCAGCAGCTTAGATGGGGGGCAAGAGACCCAGTACTTC
CASSLDGGQETQYF
>TRBV6-6|NA|TRBJ2-7|many
TGTGCCAGCAGTATTCAGGCCGAGCAGTACTTC
CASSIQAEQYF